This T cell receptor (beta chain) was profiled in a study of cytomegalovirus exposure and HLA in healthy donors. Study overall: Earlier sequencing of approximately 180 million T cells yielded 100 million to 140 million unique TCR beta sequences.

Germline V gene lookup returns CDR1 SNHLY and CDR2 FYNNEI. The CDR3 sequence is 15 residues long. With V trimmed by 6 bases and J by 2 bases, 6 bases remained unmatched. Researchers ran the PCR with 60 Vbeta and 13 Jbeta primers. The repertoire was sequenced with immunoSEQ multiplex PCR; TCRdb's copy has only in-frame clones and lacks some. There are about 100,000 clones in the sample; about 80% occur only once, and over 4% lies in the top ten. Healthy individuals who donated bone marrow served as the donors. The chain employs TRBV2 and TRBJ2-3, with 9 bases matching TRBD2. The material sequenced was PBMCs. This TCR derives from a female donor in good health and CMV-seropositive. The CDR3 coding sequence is TGTGCCAGCAGGAGGGCGGGGGGGATCACAGATACGCAGTATTTT. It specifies CASRRAGGITDTQYF.